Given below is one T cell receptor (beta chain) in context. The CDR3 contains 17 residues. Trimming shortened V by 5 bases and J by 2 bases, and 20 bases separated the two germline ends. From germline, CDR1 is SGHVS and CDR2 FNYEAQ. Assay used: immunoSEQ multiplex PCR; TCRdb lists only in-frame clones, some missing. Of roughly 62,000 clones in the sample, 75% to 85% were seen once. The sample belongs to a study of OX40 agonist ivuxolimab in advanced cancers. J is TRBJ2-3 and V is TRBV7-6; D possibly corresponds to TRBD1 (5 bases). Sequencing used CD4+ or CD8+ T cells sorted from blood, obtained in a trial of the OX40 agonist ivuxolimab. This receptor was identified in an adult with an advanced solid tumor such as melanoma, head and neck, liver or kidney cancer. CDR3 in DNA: TGTGCCAGCAGCCCAGGGCCCACAGGATTCAACACAGATACGCAGTATTTT. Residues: CASSPGPTGFNTDTQYF. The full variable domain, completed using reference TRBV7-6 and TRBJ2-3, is GAGVSQSPRYKVTKRGQDVALRCDPISGHVSLYWYRQALGQGPEFLTYFNYEAQQDKSGLPNDRFSAERPEGSISTLTIQRTEQRDSAMYRCASSPGPTGFNTDTQYFGPGTRLTVL.